This T cell receptor beta chain was found in a study of T cells in tumors after PD-1 blockade. The sample's time point: second of two post-therapy site-matched biopsies two to three months apart. Libraries were prepared by immunoSEQ multiplex PCR; TCRdb keeps only in-frame clonotypes and omits some of them. The sample includes 8,200 or so clones, 62% of them seen just once. Trimming cost V 8 bases and J 4 bases, with 6 bases left between them. Germline V gene sequence: CDR1 GTSNPN, CDR2 SVGIG (reference sequence). The CDR3 sequence is 10 residues long. This TCR was recovered from a human donor with basal cell carcinoma. The sample here was tumor tissue, taken after anti-PD-1 treatment. The genes are TRBV30 and TRBJ2-1; D gene ambiguous. The DNA of the CDR3 is TGTGCCGGACGGTACAATGAGCAGTTCTTC. Translating gives CAGRYNEQFF.